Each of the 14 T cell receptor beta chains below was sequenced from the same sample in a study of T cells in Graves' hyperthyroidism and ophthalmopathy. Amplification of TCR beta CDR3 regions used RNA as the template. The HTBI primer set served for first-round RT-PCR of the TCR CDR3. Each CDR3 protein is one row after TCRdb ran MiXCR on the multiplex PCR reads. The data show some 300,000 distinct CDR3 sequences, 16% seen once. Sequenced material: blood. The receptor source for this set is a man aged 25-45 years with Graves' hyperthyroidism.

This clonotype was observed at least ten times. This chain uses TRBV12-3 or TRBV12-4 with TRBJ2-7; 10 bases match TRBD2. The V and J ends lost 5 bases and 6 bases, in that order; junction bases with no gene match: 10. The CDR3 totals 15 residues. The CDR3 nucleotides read TGTGCCAGCAGTCCCCGACTAGCGGGTCCGGTCGAGCAGTACTTC. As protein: CASSPRLAGPVEQYF.

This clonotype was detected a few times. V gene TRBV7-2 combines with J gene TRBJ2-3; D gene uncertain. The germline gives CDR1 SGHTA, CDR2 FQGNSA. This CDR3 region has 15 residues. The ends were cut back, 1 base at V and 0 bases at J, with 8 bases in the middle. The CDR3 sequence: CASSLGGASTDTQYF. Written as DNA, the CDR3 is TGTGCCAGCAGCTTAGGAGGCGCAAGCACAGATACGCAGTATTTT.

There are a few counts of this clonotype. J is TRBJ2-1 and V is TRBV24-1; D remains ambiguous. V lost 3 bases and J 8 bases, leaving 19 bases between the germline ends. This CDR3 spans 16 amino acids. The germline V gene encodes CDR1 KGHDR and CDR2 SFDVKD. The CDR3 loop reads CATSDPRRYIGDEQFF. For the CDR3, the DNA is TGTGCCACCAGTGATCCGCGGCGCTATATTGGCGATGAGCAGTTCTTC.

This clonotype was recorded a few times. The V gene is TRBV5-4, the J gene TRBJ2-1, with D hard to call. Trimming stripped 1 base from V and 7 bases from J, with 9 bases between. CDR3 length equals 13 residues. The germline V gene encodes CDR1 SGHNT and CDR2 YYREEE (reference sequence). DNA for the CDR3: TGTGCCAGCAGCTTGAACTATCGGAATGAGCAGTTCTTC. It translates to CASSLNYRNEQFF. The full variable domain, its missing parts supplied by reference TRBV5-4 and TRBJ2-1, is ETGVTQSPTHLIKTRGQQVTLRCSSQSGHNTVSWYQQALGQGPQFIFQYYREEENGRGNFPPRFSGLQFPNYSSELNVNALELDDSALYLCASSLNYRNEQFFGPGTRLTVL.

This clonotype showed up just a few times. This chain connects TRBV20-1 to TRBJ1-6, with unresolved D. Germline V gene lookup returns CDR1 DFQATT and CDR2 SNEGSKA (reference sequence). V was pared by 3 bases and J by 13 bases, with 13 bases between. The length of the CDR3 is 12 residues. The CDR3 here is CSARGGSTPLHF. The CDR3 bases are TGCAGTGCTAGGGGCGGGTCGACCCCCCTCCACTTT.

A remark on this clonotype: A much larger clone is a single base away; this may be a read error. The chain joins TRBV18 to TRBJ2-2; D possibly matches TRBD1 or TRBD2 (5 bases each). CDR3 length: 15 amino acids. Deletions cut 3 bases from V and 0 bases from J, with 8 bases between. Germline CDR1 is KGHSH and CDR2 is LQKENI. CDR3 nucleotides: TGTGCCAGCTCACCTGAGGGGACGAACACCGGGGAGCTGTTTTTT. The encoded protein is CASSPEGTNTGELFF.

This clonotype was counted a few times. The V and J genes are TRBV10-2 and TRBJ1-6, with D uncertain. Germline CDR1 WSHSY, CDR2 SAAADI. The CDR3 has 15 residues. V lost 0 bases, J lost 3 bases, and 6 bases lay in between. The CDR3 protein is CASSESGRYNSPLHF. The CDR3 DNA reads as TGCGCCAGCAGTGAGTCAGGGCGCTATAATTCACCCCTCCACTTT.

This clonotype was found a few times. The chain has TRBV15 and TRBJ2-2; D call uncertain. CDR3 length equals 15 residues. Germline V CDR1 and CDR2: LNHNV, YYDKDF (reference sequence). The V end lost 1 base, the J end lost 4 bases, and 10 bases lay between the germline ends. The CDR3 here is CATSRVIEITGELFF. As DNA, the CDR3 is TGTGCCACCAGCAGAGTAATAGAGATCACCGGGGAGCTGTTTTTT.

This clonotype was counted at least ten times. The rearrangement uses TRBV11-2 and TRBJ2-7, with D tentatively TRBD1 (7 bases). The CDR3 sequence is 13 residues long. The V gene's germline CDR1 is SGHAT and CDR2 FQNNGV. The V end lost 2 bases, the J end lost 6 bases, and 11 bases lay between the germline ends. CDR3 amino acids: CASSLNRGGEQYF. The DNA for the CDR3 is TGTGCCAGCAGCTTAAACAGGGGAGGCGAGCAGTACTTC.

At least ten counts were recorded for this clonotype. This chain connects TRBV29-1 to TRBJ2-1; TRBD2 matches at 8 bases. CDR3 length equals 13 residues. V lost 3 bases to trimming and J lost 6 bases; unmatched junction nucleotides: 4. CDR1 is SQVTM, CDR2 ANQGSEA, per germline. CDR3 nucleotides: TGCAGCGTTGATCCCGGGAGGGCCAATGAGCAGTTCTTC. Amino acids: CSVDPGRANEQFF.

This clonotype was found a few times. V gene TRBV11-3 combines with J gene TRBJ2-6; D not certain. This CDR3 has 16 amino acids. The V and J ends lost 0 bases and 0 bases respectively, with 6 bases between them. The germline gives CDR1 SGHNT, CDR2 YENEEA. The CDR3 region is CASSLEGLSGANVLTF. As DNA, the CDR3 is TGTGCCAGCAGCTTAGAAGGGCTCTCTGGGGCCAACGTCCTGACTTTC.

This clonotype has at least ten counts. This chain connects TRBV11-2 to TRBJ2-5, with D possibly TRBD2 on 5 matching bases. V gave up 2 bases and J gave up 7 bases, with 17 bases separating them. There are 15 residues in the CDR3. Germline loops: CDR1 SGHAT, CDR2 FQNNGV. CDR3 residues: CASSLLGLGRGTQYF. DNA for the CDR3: TGTGCCAGCAGCTTACTAGGACTGGGCCGGGGGACCCAGTACTTC.

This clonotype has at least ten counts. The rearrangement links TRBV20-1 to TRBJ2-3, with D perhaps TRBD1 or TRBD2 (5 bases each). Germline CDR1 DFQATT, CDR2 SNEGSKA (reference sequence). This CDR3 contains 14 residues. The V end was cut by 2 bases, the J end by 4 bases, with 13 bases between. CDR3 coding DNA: TGCAGTGCTAGATACGGGGCAGTGGCAGATACGCAGTATTTT. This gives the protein CSARYGAVADTQYF.

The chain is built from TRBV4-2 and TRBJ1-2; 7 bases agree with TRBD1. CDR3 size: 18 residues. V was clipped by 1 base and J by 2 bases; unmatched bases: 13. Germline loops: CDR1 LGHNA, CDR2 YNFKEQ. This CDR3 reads CASSQGSGGQTRNYGYTF. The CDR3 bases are TGTGCCAGCAGCCAAGGATCGGGGGGACAGACCAGGAACTATGGCTACACCTTC.